Shown below are 15 T cell receptor beta chains from a single sample sequenced in a study of cytomegalovirus exposure and HLA in healthy donors. PCR amplification relied on 60 Vbeta primers (plus 13 Jbeta primers). Only in-frame clones appear in the TCRdb table, and some are missing; sequencing was by immunoSEQ multiplex PCR. This table holds about 140,000 clones, almost 85% found once. The sequencing input was PBMCs. These receptors all stem from a woman aged 35 to 49 in good health and CMV-seronegative.

This sequence joins TRBV10-2 and TRBJ2-1; TRBD2 matches 9 bases. The CDR3 has 15 residues. From germline, CDR1 is WSHSY and CDR2 SAAADI. Trimming at V came to 4 bases and at J to 8 bases, leaving 9 bases not matched to a gene. The CDR3 protein is CASSVSGTSSDEQFF. The CDR3 nucleotides read TGCGCCAGCAGTGTATCCGGGACTAGCAGCGATGAGCAGTTCTTC.

The rearrangement joins TRBV30 to TRBJ2-1; 7 nucleotides line up with TRBD1. Germline V lookup: CDR1 GTSNPN, CDR2 SVGIG (reference sequence). The V segment lost 1 base and the J segment 4 bases; nucleotides outside the gene matches: 7. This CDR3 comprises 15 residues. The CDR3 nucleotides read TGTGCCTGGAGTGAGAGGAAGGGGGCGTACAATGAGCAGTTCTTC. Protein product: CAWSERKGAYNEQFF.

V and J are TRBV28 and TRBJ1-5; TRBD1 agrees at 8 bases. V was pared by 3 bases and J by 0 bases, with 4 bases of the junction left unmatched. The CDR3 runs 16 residues. The germline gives CDR1 MDHEN, CDR2 SYDVKM. The CDR3 region has the DNA TGTGCCAGCAGTTTTGGGACAGGCTATAGCAATCAGCCCCAGCATTTT. Amino acids: CASSFGTGYSNQPQHF.

The gene calls are TRBV7-2 and TRBJ1-5; D may be TRBD1 (5 bases). The CDR3 sequence is 15 residues long. The V end lost 5 bases, the J end lost 4 bases, and 15 bases lay between the germline ends. From germline, CDR1 is SGHTA and CDR2 FQGNSA. The CDR3 nucleotides read TGTGCCAGCAGCGAATTCGTTACAGGAAATCAGCCCCAGCATTTT. The encoded protein is CASSEFVTGNQPQHF.

DNA of the CDR3: TGTGCCAGCAGTAGCAGGGACAGGGTGGGCGGCTACACCTTC. Its protein product is CASSSRDRVGGYTF. The chain links TRBV6-6 to TRBJ1-2, with 9 bases lining up with TRBD1. The J segment lost 8 bases and the V segment lost 5 bases, leaving 9 bases of the junction unmatched. Germline assignment: CDR1 MNHNY and CDR2 SVGAGI (reference sequence). The CDR3 covers 14 residues.

Only a few counts were recorded for this clone. This chain joins TRBV25-1 and TRBJ1-5, with TRBD1 identical over 7 bases. The CDR3 sequence is 17 residues long. CDR1 is MGHDK and CDR2 is SYGVNS in the germline V gene. Germline trimming cut 10 bases from V and 0 bases from J; bases unmatched to any gene: 15. Here the CDR3 reads CANPMGQRVDSNQPQHF. CDR3 in DNA: TGTGCCAACCCAATGGGACAGCGAGTGGATAGCAATCAGCCCCAGCATTTT.

The CDR3 DNA is TGTGCCAGCAGCTTATCCGGGGGTGGAAACACCGGGGAGCTGTTTTTT. It codes for CASSLSGGGNTGELFF. The chain combines TRBV7-3 with TRBJ2-2, with D possibly matching TRBD2 (6 bases). V lost 2 bases and J lost 2, with 12 bases in between. This CDR3 has 16 residues. CDR1 is SGHTA, CDR2 FQGTGA, per germline.

This clone was detected once. V usage is TRBV4-1 and J usage is TRBJ2-3; D is possibly TRBD2 (6 bases). Germline V gene sequence: CDR1 MGHRA, CDR2 YSYEKL. This CDR3 has 17 residues. Trimming stripped 1 base from V and 1 base from J, with 15 bases between. The CDR3 loop reads CASSQAQTRRGTDTQYF. The CDR3, as DNA: TGCGCCAGCAGCCAAGCCCAGACTAGAAGGGGCACAGATACGCAGTATTTT.

The chain has TRBV6-5 and TRBJ2-7, with 12 bases lining up with TRBD2. This CDR3 is built from 15 residues. The V gene end was trimmed by 8 bases and the J gene end by 5 bases; junction bases not matched to a gene: 10. Per germline, CDR1 MNHEY and CDR2 SVGAGI. In DNA, the CDR3 is TGTGCCAGCCGAAAGGGGGCTAGCGGGAGGGACGAGCAGTACTTC. Its protein product is CASRKGASGRDEQYF.

This clone was observed a few times. The rearrangement links TRBV5-6 to TRBJ2-6, with D tentatively TRBD1 (6 bases). CDR1 is SGHDT and CDR2 is YYEEEE in the germline V gene. The CDR3 loop spans 15 amino acids. V lost 4 bases and J lost 2, with 10 bases in between. The chain's CDR3 is CASSRGGTGANVLTF. In DNA form, the CDR3 reads TGTGCCAGCAGCCGAGGGGGAACTGGGGCCAACGTCCTGACTTTC. Using reference TRBV5-6 and TRBJ2-6 for the parts outside the CDR3, the full variable domain is DAGVTQSPTHLIKTRGQQVTLRCSPKSGHDTVSWYQQALGQGPQFIFQYYEEEERQRGNFPDRFSGHQFPNYSSELNVNALLLGDSALYLCASSRGGTGANVLTFGAGSRLTVL.

This clone was picked up a small number of times. The chain combines TRBV9 with TRBJ2-7, with 11 bases identical to TRBD2. Looked up from germline, CDR1 is SGDLS and CDR2 is YYNGEE. CDR3 size: 14 residues. After removal of 3 bases from V and 4 bases from J, the junction contained 3 bases not matched to a gene. The CDR3 region has the DNA TGTGCCAGCAGCGCCGGGACTAGCGGATACGAGCAGTACTTC. Its protein product is CASSAGTSGYEQYF.

As for this clone: The junction differs from germline at one of its ends, possibly a read error. This rearrangement joins TRBV7-9 to TRBJ2-1; TRBD2 agrees at 10 bases. Germline V gives CDR1 SEHNR, CDR2 FQNEAQ (reference sequence). CDR3 length: 16 amino acids. This CDR3 reads CSSSLLGTSGKLTQFF. CDR3 coding DNA: TGTTCCAGCAGCCTTTTGGGTACTAGCGGGAAGTTGACACAGTTCTTC.

The chain joins TRBV9 to TRBJ2-7, with a tentative D call TRBD2 (6 bases). There are 16 residues in the CDR3. Per the germline V gene, CDR1 is SGDLS and CDR2 is YYNGEE. Deletions cut 4 bases from V and 5 bases from J, with 22 bases between. CDR3 nucleotides: TGTGCCAGCAGCCAATTTGACCGACTAGATTTTAACGAGCAGTACTTC. It is translated as CASSQFDRLDFNEQYF.

The chain links TRBV30 to TRBJ2-3; perhaps TRBD2 as D (6 bases). Trimming removed 3 bases from V and 5 bases from J, with 21 bases in between. CDR1 is GTSNPN and CDR2 is SVGIG in the germline V gene (reference sequence). The CDR3 covers 16 residues. The CDR3 sequence is CAWSATGLWGIDTQYF. The DNA of the CDR3 is TGTGCCTGGAGCGCAACGGGACTTTGGGGTATAGATACGCAGTATTTT.

V gene TRBV28 combines with J gene TRBJ1-4; tentatively, D is TRBD1 (6 bases). Germline V gives CDR1 MDHEN, CDR2 SYDVKM. This CDR3 is 15 amino acids long. Deletions cut 2 bases from V and 4 bases from J, with 11 bases between. CDR3 DNA: TGTGCCAGCAGTTTACCAACAGGGAGTAATGAAAAACTGTTTTTT. Translated, it gives CASSLPTGSNEKLFF.